These 10 T cell receptor beta chains came from one sample sequenced in a study of identical twins. Via MiXCR, TCRdb re-called the 5' RACE reads, giving one row per CDR3 protein. Here the sample spans about 220,000 distinct CDR3 sequences, around 6.8% being singletons. This sample was also put to use in a study of yellow fever vaccine responses in identical twins.

The sequenced sample was memory (CD45RO+) T cells sorted from blood. All receptors come from a woman between 18 and 29 years old in good health.

This clonotype was counted at least ten times. CDR3 sequence (DNA): TGCGCCAGCAGCCTTATGGACAGGGCGGAACAGTACTTC. It codes for CASSLMDRAEQYF. This chain connects TRBV5-1 to TRBJ2-7, with 8 bases identical to TRBD1. The J segment lost 10 bases and the V segment lost 4 bases, leaving 10 bases of the junction unmatched. In germline, CDR1 is SGHRS, CDR2 YFSETQ. The CDR3 runs to 13 residues.

This clonotype has more than one count but fewer than ten. CDR3 DNA sequence: TGTGCCAGCAGTTCATCCATCTGGGTAGCCTACGAGCAGTACTTC. It codes for CASSSSIWVAYEQYF. V is TRBV27 and J is TRBJ2-7; D uncertain. CDR1 is MNHEY and CDR2 is SMNVEV in the germline V gene (reference sequence). This CDR3 has 15 residues. V was shortened by 4 bases and J by 2 bases, with 15 bases between the two germline ends.

This clonotype came up many times. The rearrangement links TRBV4-3 to TRBJ2-1; D not certain. Per the germline V gene, CDR1 is LGHNA and CDR2 is YSLEER. V was cut by 2 bases and J by 1 base, with 12 bases left in between. The CDR3 runs to 16 residues. The CDR3 here is CASSQSSPGSYNEQFF. The CDR3 DNA sequence: TGCGCCAGCAGCCAAAGCTCACCGGGTTCCTACAATGAGCAGTTCTTC.

This clonotype occurred a few times. The rearrangement uses TRBV7-8 and TRBJ2-2, with a tentative D call TRBD1 (5 bases). CDR3 size: 15 residues. The germline V and J ends were trimmed by 7 bases and 7 bases, with 19 bases remaining between them. Germline values: CDR1 SGHVS, CDR2 FQNEAQ. CDR3 coding DNA: TGTGCCAGCACCAAAAGACCAGGGTTCGACGGGGAGCTGTTTTTT. Protein: CASTKRPGFDGELFF.

This chain uses TRBV6-5 with TRBJ1-3; the D gene is possibly TRBD1 (5 bases). The V and J ends lost 0 bases and 0 bases respectively, with 9 bases between them. This CDR3 contains 16 residues. Germline V gives CDR1 MNHEY, CDR2 SVGAGI. CDR3 amino acids: CASSYSGVGSGNTIYF. The DNA for the CDR3 is TGTGCCAGCAGTTACTCAGGGGTGGGCTCTGGAAACACCATATATTTT.

The genes are TRBV24-1 and TRBJ2-1, with 10 bases identical to TRBD1. After removal of 1 base from V and 9 bases from J, the junction contained 5 bases not matched to a gene. Germline CDR1 and CDR2: KGHDR and SFDVKD. The CDR3 runs 15 residues. The CDR3 DNA reads TGTGCCACCAGTGATTTTCCGACAGGGGGCCTTGAGCAGTTCTTC. The encoded protein is CATSDFPTGGLEQFF.

This clonotype came up many times. The gene calls are TRBV6-2 or TRBV6-3 and TRBJ2-4; 8 bases map to TRBD2. CDR1 MNHEY and CDR2 SVGEGT come from the germline V gene. The CDR3 has 17 residues. With 6 bases clipped from V and 1 base from J, the junction kept 11 bases outside the gene matches. The CDR3: CASSRIGGDAAKNIQYF. The CDR3 bases are TGTGCCAGCAGCCGCATCGGGGGGGATGCGGCCAAAAACATTCAGTACTTC.

This clonotype was seen repeatedly, ten times or more. This chain uses TRBV9 with TRBJ2-3; no clear D. V was pared by 2 bases and J by 6 bases, with 10 bases between. The germline V gene has CDR1 SGDLS and CDR2 YYNGEE. The CDR3 runs 13 residues. The CDR3 is CASSVTTGDTQYF. The CDR3 bases are TGTGCCAGCAGCGTTACGACTGGGGATACGCAGTATTTT. Based on the CDR3 plus reference TRBV9 and TRBJ2-3, the full variable domain is DSGVTQTPKHLITATGQRVTLRCSPRSGDLSVYWYQQSLDQGLQFLIQYYNGEERAKGNILERFSAQQFPDLHSELNLSSLELGDSALYFCASSVTTGDTQYFGPGTRLTVL.

This clonotype has a count of ten or more. V and J are TRBV28 and TRBJ2-1, with 9 bases that match TRBD1. The CDR3 is made up of 16 amino acids. The germline gives CDR1 MDHEN, CDR2 SYDVKM. The V and J ends lost 6 bases and 2 bases, in that order; junction bases with no gene match: 8. CDR3 protein: CASSPTGTGTYNEQFF. The CDR3 DNA reads as TGTGCCAGCAGCCCGACCGGGACAGGGACCTACAATGAGCAGTTCTTC. Filled out from reference TRBV28 and TRBJ2-1, the complete variable domain reads DVKVTQSSRYLVKRTGEKVFLECVQDMDHENMFWYRQDPGLGLRLIYFSYDVKMKEKGDIPEGYSVSREKKERFSLILESASTNQTSMYLCASSPTGTGTYNEQFFGPGTRLTVL.

Judged by abundance, this clonotype is medium-sized (0.01 to 0.1%). The chain joins TRBV28 to TRBJ2-1; D is perhaps TRBD1 (6 bases). There are 14 residues in the CDR3. Germline-derived CDR1 and CDR2 are MDHEN and SYDVKM. V was shortened by 1 base and J by 3 bases, with 7 bases between the two germline ends. The CDR3 spells CASSLSGVYNEQFF. CDR3 DNA: TGTGCCAGCAGTTTATCAGGGGTCTACAATGAGCAGTTCTTC.